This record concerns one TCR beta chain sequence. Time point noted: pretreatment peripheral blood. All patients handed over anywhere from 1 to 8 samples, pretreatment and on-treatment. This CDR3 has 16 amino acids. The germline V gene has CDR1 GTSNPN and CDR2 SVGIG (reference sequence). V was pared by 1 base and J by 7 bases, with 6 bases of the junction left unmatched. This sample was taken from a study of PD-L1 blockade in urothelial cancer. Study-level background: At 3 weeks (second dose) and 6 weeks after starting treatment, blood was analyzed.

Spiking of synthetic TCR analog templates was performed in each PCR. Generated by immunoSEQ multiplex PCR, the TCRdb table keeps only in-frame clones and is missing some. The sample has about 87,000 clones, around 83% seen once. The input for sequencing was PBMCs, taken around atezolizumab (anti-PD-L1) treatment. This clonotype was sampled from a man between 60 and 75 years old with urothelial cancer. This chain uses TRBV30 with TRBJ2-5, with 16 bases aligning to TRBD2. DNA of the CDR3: TGTGCCTGGAGTGGCCTTGGGACTAGCGGGGGGGGGACCCAGTACTTC. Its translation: CAWSGLGTSGGGTQYF.